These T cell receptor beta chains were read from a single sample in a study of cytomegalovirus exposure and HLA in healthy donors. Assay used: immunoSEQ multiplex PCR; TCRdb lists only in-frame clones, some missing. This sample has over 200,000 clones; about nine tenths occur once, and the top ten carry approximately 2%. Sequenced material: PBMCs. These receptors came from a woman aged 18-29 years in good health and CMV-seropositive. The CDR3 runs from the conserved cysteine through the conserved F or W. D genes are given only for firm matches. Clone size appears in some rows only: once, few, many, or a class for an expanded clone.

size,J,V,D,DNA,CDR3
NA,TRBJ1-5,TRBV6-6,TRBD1,TGTGCCAGCAGTTACTGGGACAGGTGGGATCAGCCCCAGCATTTT,CASSYWDRWDQPQHF
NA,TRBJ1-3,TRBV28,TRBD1,TGTGCCAGCAGTTTATACAGGGGGCGGACTGGAAACACCATATATTTT,CASSLYRGRTGNTIYF
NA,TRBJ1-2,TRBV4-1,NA,TGCGCCAGCAGCCAGGACAACGACAACTATGGCTACACCTTC,CASSQDNDNYGYTF
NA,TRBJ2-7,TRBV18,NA,TGTGCCAGCTCACCCCCCACAACCTCATACGAGCAGTACTTC,CASSPPTTSYEQYF
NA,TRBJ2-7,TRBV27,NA,TGTGCCAGCAGTATACAGGGTTTCGACGAGCAGTACTTC,CASSIQGFDEQYF
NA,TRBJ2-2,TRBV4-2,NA,TGTGCCAGCAGCCAAGATAGCTGGCCTAGGGAGTGGGCCGGGGAGCTGTTTTTT,CASSQDSWPREWAGELFF
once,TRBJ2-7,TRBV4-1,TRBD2,TGCGCCAGCAGCCAGAGACTAGCGGGAGGGCCCGAGCAGTACTTC,CASSQRLAGGPEQYF
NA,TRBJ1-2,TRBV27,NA,TGTGCCAGCAGTCCACTTCCACTCCAACTCACTAACTATGGCTACACCTTC,CASSPLPLQLTNYGYTF
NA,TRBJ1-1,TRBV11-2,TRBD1,TGTGCCAGCGGCCCGACAGGGGGCCTGAACACTGAAGCTTTCTTT,CASGPTGGLNTEAFF
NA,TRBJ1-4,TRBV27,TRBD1,TGTGCCAGCAGTTTGGACAGGGTACCAACTAATGAAAAACTGTTTTTT,CASSLDRVPTNEKLFF
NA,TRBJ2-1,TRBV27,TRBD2,TGTGCCAGCAGTTTATCTGGTCGACTAGCGGGGAGCGGCAATGAGCAGTTCTTC,CASSLSGRLAGSGNEQFF
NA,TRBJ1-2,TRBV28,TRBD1,TGTGCCAGCAGCCTGGGACAGGGTGATGGCTACACCTTC,CASSLGQGDGYTF
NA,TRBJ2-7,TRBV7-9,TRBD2,TGTGCCAGCAGCTTAACTAGCGGGAGTCGGAGCTCCTACGAGCAGTACTTC,CASSLTSGSRSSYEQYF
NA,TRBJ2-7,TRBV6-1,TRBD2,TGTGCCAGCGGTTCTGGGGCTAGCGGCTCCTACGAGCAGTACTTC,CASGSGASGSYEQYF
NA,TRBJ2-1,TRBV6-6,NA,TGTGCCAGCAGTTCAAGTCTAGACTACAATGAGCAGTTCTTC,CASSSSLDYNEQFF
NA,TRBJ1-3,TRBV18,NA,TGTGCCAGCTCACCGGGCGTCTCTGGAAACACCATATATTTT,CASSPGVSGNTIYF
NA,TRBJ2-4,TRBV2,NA,TGTGCCAGCAGTGAAAAGGGACGGGAGAGCAGCATTCGGTACTTC,CASSEKGRESSIRYF
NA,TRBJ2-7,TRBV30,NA,TGTGCCTGGGAAACAGGGTTTAGCGAGCAGTACTTC,CAWETGFSEQYF